The entry below gives a single TCR beta chain sequence along with its context. What it recognizes is unknown. The sample comes from a study of T cells expressing NK-cell markers. Study information: Serological testing identified most of the eight sequenced donors as HCMV-seropositive and one as seronegative.

The study's findings and limits: It remained uncertain whether the expanded NKG2C+ T cell clones were specific for HCMV antigens. Dominant NKG2C+ clonotypes in six donors made up about 1.0-7.0% of CD8+ T cells.

Looked up from germline, CDR1 is SGHTA and CDR2 is FQGTGA. The CDR3 sequence is 15 residues long. 5'RACE template switching with UMIs produced the TCR beta cDNA. TCRdb reprocessed the 5' RACE reads, keeping one entry per CDR3 protein, no DNA. The sample has some 410,000 distinct CDR3 sequences. This TCR came from a woman between 18 and 69 years old in good health. This rearrangement joins TRBV7-3 to TRBJ2-6; the D gene TCRdb calls, TRBD2, cannot be checked with no DNA. The sample comprised blood T cells: a sorted CD56 or NKG2C T cell subset, CD4+ or CD8+ T cells, or bulk PBMC T cells (not recorded which). This CDR3 reads CASSRGGFGANVLTF.